These 30 T cell receptor beta chains were sequenced from one sample in a study of CD8+ T cells in alopecia areata. Sequencing relied on a cDNA template that was reverse transcribed from extracted RNA. The protocol was immunoSEQ multiplex PCR, while the TCRdb copy is restricted to in-frame clones and leaves out a portion. The table lists around 170,000 clones, approximately 51% of them singletons. Treatment in this sample: oral pan-JAK inhibitor, 5-10 mg twice daily. Specimen: CD8+ T cells sorted from blood, collected at approximately week 52, from a patient treated with tofacitinib. All receptors come from a human donor with alopecia areata.

V gene TRBV4-3 combines with J gene TRBJ1-1; D is unclear. The length of the CDR3 is 14 residues. Deletions cut 0 bases from V and 4 bases from J, with 9 bases between. Germline assignment: CDR1 LGHNA and CDR2 YSLEER. CDR3 coding DNA: TGCGCCAGCAGCCAAGATCTCGAGGGCACTGAAGCTTTCTTT. This codes for CASSQDLEGTEAFF.

This clone was seen more than once but under ten times. The chain uses TRBV7-2 and TRBJ1-2, with no clear D. Trimming shortened V by 5 bases and J by 6 bases, and 16 bases separated the two germline ends. CDR1 SGHTA and CDR2 FQGNSA come from the germline V gene. This CDR3 spans 14 amino acids. In DNA, the CDR3 is TGTGCCAGCAGCCCGAGAGACGGACCTAATGGCTACACCTTC. It codes for CASSPRDGPNGYTF.

The chain uses TRBV7-9 and TRBJ2-1; the match to TRBD1 covers 7 bases. The germline CDR1 and CDR2 sequences are SEHNR and FQNEAQ (reference sequence). The CDR3 extends over 15 amino acids. With 2 bases clipped from V and 5 bases from J, the junction kept 6 bases outside the gene matches. The CDR3 DNA follows: TGTGCCAGCAGCTTAACCGACAGGGAACACAATGAGCAGTTCTTC. It translates to CASSLTDREHNEQFF.

This chain links TRBV19 with TRBJ1-1; 7 positions match TRBD1. The V segment lost 5 bases and the J segment 2 bases; nucleotides outside the gene matches: 8. The CDR3 contains 15 residues. CDR1 and CDR2 from the germline V gene are LNHDA and SQIVND (reference sequence). CDR3 region: CASSLWGQLNTEAFF. DNA for the CDR3: TGTGCCAGTAGTTTATGGGGACAGCTTAACACTGAAGCTTTCTTT.

The rearrangement joins TRBV7-9 to TRBJ1-6, with D possibly TRBD1 on 5 matching bases. The CDR3 has 15 amino acids. Trimming removed 5 bases from V and 9 bases from J, with 17 bases in between. Germline V gene data show CDR1 as SEHNR and CDR2 as FQNEAQ (reference sequence). The CDR3 sequence is CASSPLGRGGSPLHF. Written as DNA, the CDR3 is TGTGCCAGCAGCCCCTTGGGGAGGGGCGGTTCACCCCTCCACTTT.

This CDR3 reads CSGSSKDRVFDNEQFF. CDR3 nucleotide sequence: TGCAGCGGCTCCTCTAAGGACAGGGTGTTTGACAATGAGCAGTTCTTC. The J gene is TRBJ2-1, the V gene TRBV29-1; 8 bases are shared with TRBD1. The CDR3 totals 16 residues. After removal of 7 bases from V and 5 bases from J, the junction contained 16 bases not matched to a gene. Germline loops: CDR1 SQVTM, CDR2 ANQGSEA.

The chain is built from TRBV7-2 and TRBJ2-5, with D possibly being TRBD1 (6 bases). Germline CDR1 is SGHTA and CDR2 is FQGNSA. CDR3 length: 16 amino acids. The V end lost 0 bases, the J end lost 2 bases, and 13 bases lay between the germline ends. The CDR3 loop is CASSLARPRGQETQYF. CDR3 DNA sequence: TGTGCCAGCAGCTTAGCGAGGCCTAGGGGGCAAGAGACCCAGTACTTC.

The J gene is TRBJ2-1, the V gene TRBV7-9; D possibly corresponds to TRBD2 (6 bases). This CDR3 spans 15 amino acids. Germline V gives CDR1 SEHNR, CDR2 FQNEAQ (reference sequence). V lost 3 bases and J lost 5, with 14 bases in between. CDR3 sequence (DNA): TGTGCCAGCAGCTTTCAACTCCCGGGAGACAATGAGCAGTTCTTC. Its protein product is CASSFQLPGDNEQFF.

This clone was found once. The CDR3 bases are TGTGCCAGCAGGCGTACAGAGGCCAATCAGCCCCAGCATTTT. As protein: CASRRTEANQPQHF. V and J are TRBV6-5 and TRBJ1-5; D not resolved. The V gene's germline CDR1 is MNHEY and CDR2 SVGAGI. V was cut by 6 bases and J by 3 bases, with 12 bases left in between. The CDR3 has 14 residues.

In its sample, this clone was seen a few times. The chain employs TRBV6-5 and TRBJ2-7, with a tentative D call TRBD1 (5 bases). Trimming took 2 bases from V and 1 from J, leaving 9 bases between them. CDR1 and CDR2 from the germline V gene are MNHEY and SVGAGI. This CDR3 region has 14 residues. CDR3 amino acids: CASSYNAGSYEQYF. CDR3 coding DNA: TGTGCCAGCAGTTACAATGCAGGGTCCTACGAGCAGTACTTC.

This clone was counted only a few times. Here the CDR3 DNA reads TGCGCCAGCAGCCAAGAGGGGGGGAATCGAAATTCACCCCTCCACTTT. Translating gives CASSQEGGNRNSPLHF. The rearrangement links TRBV4-1 to TRBJ1-6, with a tentative D call TRBD1 (5 bases). The CDR3 spans 16 residues. The germline V gene has CDR1 MGHRA and CDR2 YSYEKL. Trimming pared 0 bases from V and 7 bases from J, leaving 13 bases between.

The gene calls are TRBV29-1 and TRBJ1-2; D gene uncertain. This CDR3 has 12 amino acids. The V end was cut by 3 bases, the J end by 4 bases, with 9 bases between. Per germline, CDR1 SQVTM and CDR2 ANQGSEA. CDR3 sequence reads: CSVEARIYGYTF. CDR3 bases: TGCAGCGTTGAGGCGCGGATCTATGGCTACACCTTC.

The chain is built from TRBV6-5 and TRBJ2-3; tentative D call: TRBD2 (6 bases). Germline values: CDR1 MNHEY, CDR2 SVGAGI. V lost 6 bases to trimming and J lost 6 bases, with 19 bases between them. The CDR3 has 15 residues. Written as DNA, the CDR3 is TGTGCCAGCAGAGCGGAGGGGTATCTTTTGGATACGCAGTATTTT. It is translated as CASRAEGYLLDTQYF.

The rearrangement links TRBV7-9 to TRBJ1-2, with 9 bases aligning to TRBD1. Germline V lookup: CDR1 SEHNR, CDR2 FQNEAQ (reference sequence). CDR3 length: 14 amino acids. J lost 9 bases, V lost 5 bases, and 10 bases had no gene match. CDR3 sequence: CASSLGGDRDRYTF. The CDR3 DNA reads TGTGCCAGCAGCCTGGGAGGGGACAGGGATCGCTACACCTTC.

The chain joins TRBV7-6 to TRBJ1-5, with D possibly TRBD1 on 5 matching bases. Looked up from germline, CDR1 is SGHVS and CDR2 is FNYEAQ. Trimming stripped 5 bases from V and 10 bases from J, with 18 bases between. CDR3 length equals 14 residues. As DNA, the CDR3 is TGTGCCAGCAGCCCCCGGGACGGTGGTAGACCCCAGCATTTT. It translates to CASSPRDGGRPQHF.

The chain links TRBV7-8 to TRBJ2-7; 9 bases align to TRBD2. The germline V gene encodes CDR1 SGHVS and CDR2 FQNEAQ. V shed 1 base, J shed 12 bases, and the junction held 4 bases outside the gene matches. The CDR3 is made up of 12 amino acids. The CDR3 nucleotides read TGTGCCAGCAGCTTAGTAGCGGGGGATCCGTACTTC. It yields the protein CASSLVAGDPYF.

The sample holds a few counts of this clone. The chain links TRBV9 to TRBJ1-2, with 7 bases identical to TRBD1. Germline lookup yields CDR1 SGDLS and CDR2 YYNGEE. The CDR3 spans 17 residues. V shed 4 bases and J 3 bases; nucleotides not matched to a gene: 15. The CDR3 is CASSPTTGADAYYGYTF. CDR3 nucleotide sequence: TGTGCCAGCAGCCCGACCACAGGGGCCGACGCTTACTATGGCTACACCTTC.

V usage is TRBV27 and J usage is TRBJ1-4; no clear D gene. Trimming removed 2 bases at V and 6 bases at J, with 10 bases between. Germline V lookup: CDR1 MNHEY, CDR2 SMNVEV (reference sequence). The length of the CDR3 is 14 residues. CDR3: CASSLAVEDEKLFF. The DNA of the CDR3 is TGTGCCAGCAGTTTAGCGGTTGAAGATGAAAAACTGTTTTTT. The full variable domain, in which reference TRBV27 and TRBJ1-4 provide the parts outside the CDR3, is EAQVTQNPRYLITVTGKKLTVTCSQNMNHEYMSWYRQDPGLGLRQIYYSMNVEVTDKGDVPEGYKVSRKEKRNFPLILESPSPNQTSLYFCASSLAVEDEKLFFGSGTQLSVL.

There are a few counts of this clone. This chain connects TRBV5-1 to TRBJ2-3, with 7 bases matching TRBD1. The V gene's germline CDR1 is SGHRS and CDR2 YFSETQ. V lost 5 bases to trimming and J lost 0 bases; unmatched junction nucleotides: 6. The CDR3 has 15 amino acids. The CDR3 is CASREGALSTDTQYF. Written as DNA, the CDR3 is TGCGCCAGCAGAGAGGGGGCCCTCAGCACAGATACGCAGTATTTT.

The chain recombines TRBV5-6 with TRBJ2-1; D uncertain. Germline assignment: CDR1 SGHDT and CDR2 YYEEEE. The CDR3 contains 13 residues. The germline V and J ends were trimmed by 4 bases and 3 bases, with 8 bases remaining between them. In DNA, the CDR3 is TGTGCCAGCAGCCATGATCTCTACAATGAGCAGTTCTTC. It codes for CASSHDLYNEQFF.

V gene TRBV4-2 combines with J gene TRBJ2-1, with 7 bases fitting TRBD2. CDR1 and CDR2 (germline): LGHNA, YNFKEQ. This CDR3 comprises 16 residues. V was pared by 0 bases and J by 1 base, with 3 bases of the junction left unmatched. In DNA form, the CDR3 reads TGTGCCAGCAGCCAAGAACCAGCGGGGTCCTACAATGAGCAGTTCTTC. Encoded protein: CASSQEPAGSYNEQFF.

The rearrangement links TRBV13 to TRBJ1-1, with 7 positions matching TRBD1. The length of the CDR3 is 14 residues. The V segment lost 3 bases and the J segment 1 base; nucleotides outside the gene matches: 2. Germline values: CDR1 PRHDT, CDR2 FYEKMQ (reference sequence). CDR3 residues: CASSFQGENTEAFF. Here the CDR3 DNA reads TGTGCCAGCAGCTTTCAGGGGGAGAACACTGAAGCTTTCTTT.

The chain joins TRBV5-4 to TRBJ2-2, with 7 bases lining up with TRBD2. This CDR3 is 14 amino acids long. Per the germline V gene, CDR1 is SGHNT and CDR2 is YYREEE (reference sequence). V shed 4 bases and J 4 bases; nucleotides not matched to a gene: 4. The CDR3 sequence is CASSPSGGTGELFF. In nucleotides, the CDR3 is TGTGCCAGCAGCCCATCGGGGGGCACCGGGGAGCTGTTTTTT.

The chain uses TRBV5-1 and TRBJ2-5; 9 bases line up with TRBD1. There are 16 residues in the CDR3. The junction had 12 bases not matched to a gene; V was cut back by 6 bases and J by 3 bases. The germline V gene encodes CDR1 SGHRS and CDR2 YFSETQ. The CDR3 reads CASKDTLRDREETQYF. CDR3 DNA: TGCGCCAGCAAAGATACTCTCCGGGACAGGGAAGAGACCCAGTACTTC.

This clone was observed a few times. The V call is TRBV6-5, the J call TRBJ2-3; 12 bases agree with TRBD2. Germline loops: CDR1 MNHEY, CDR2 SVGAGI. There are 15 residues in the CDR3. The V segment lost 6 bases and the J segment 4 bases; nucleotides outside the gene matches: 5. CDR3 protein: CASRSGTSGPDTQYF. The DNA for the CDR3 is TGTGCCAGCAGGTCCGGGACTAGCGGGCCAGATACGCAGTATTTT.

The V gene is TRBV4-3, the J gene TRBJ1-1; 7 nucleotides match TRBD1. The length of the CDR3 is 14 residues. Germline V CDR1 and CDR2: LGHNA, YSLEER. Trimming took 0 bases from V and 4 from J; bases not matched to a gene: 2. This chain's CDR3 is CASSQDTGATEAFF. The DNA of the CDR3 is TGCGCCAGCAGCCAAGATACAGGGGCCACTGAAGCTTTCTTT.

The table lists this clone with a count of one. V gene TRBV19 combines with J gene TRBJ2-1; tentatively, D is TRBD1 (5 bases). CDR3 size: 15 residues. V lost 5 bases and J 3 bases, leaving 14 bases between the germline ends. Germline V lookup: CDR1 LNHDA, CDR2 SQIVND (reference sequence). The CDR3 nucleotides are TGTGCCAGTAGTGGGGCGTTCACTTTCTACAATGAGCAGTTCTTC. It translates to CASSGAFTFYNEQFF. Drawing the rest from reference TRBV19 and TRBJ2-1, the complete variable domain is DGGITQSPKYLFRKEGQNVTLSCEQNLNHDAMYWYRQDPGQGLRLIYYSQIVNDFQKGDIAEGYSVSREKKESFPLTVTSAQKNPTAFYLCASSGAFTFYNEQFFGPGTRLTVL.

To note about this clone: Other DNA sequences from this sample encode an identical CDR3 as well. V is TRBV30 and J is TRBJ1-2, with D unclear. The germline gives CDR1 GTSNPN, CDR2 SVGIG (reference sequence). Trimming pared 1 base from V and 4 bases from J, leaving 7 bases between. The CDR3 has 12 residues. CDR3 nucleotides: TGTGCCTGGAGTGAAGGAGTCTATGGCTACACCTTC. Protein: CAWSEGVYGYTF.

This chain joins TRBV9 and TRBJ2-2; 7 bases match TRBD1. The ends lost 2 bases at V and 1 base at J; junction bases unmatched: 2. This CDR3 comprises 15 residues. Germline V gene lookup returns CDR1 SGDLS and CDR2 YYNGEE. The CDR3 DNA sequence: TGTGCCAGCAGCGTTACAGGGGTGAACACCGGGGAGCTGTTTTTT. It encodes CASSVTGVNTGELFF.

V and J are TRBV4-2 and TRBJ2-1; 10 bases align to TRBD2. Per the germline V gene, CDR1 is LGHNA and CDR2 is YNFKEQ. Losses at the gene ends were 0 bases for V and 7 bases for J; bases not matched to a gene: 6. This CDR3 comprises 16 residues. The CDR3 DNA reads TGTGCCAGCAGCCAAGAGATACTAGCGGGGTTGAATGAGCAGTTCTTC. Its protein product is CASSQEILAGLNEQFF.